The 22 T cell receptor beta chains below all came from one sample that was sequenced in a study of CD8 T cells in Susac syndrome. With random hexamers, reverse transcription was performed on about 0.45 to 1 ug of RNA. TCRdb analysed the immunoSEQ multiplex PCR reads with MiXCR anew, one entry per CDR3 protein. This repertoire shows 120,000 or so distinct CDR3 sequences, about 93% found once; its top ten account for approximately 0.089%. Material for sequencing was CD4+ T cells from PBMCs. These receptors came from a human donor in good health.

This clonotype showed up just once. V is TRBV7-9 and J is TRBJ2-2; possibly TRBD1 or TRBD2 for D (5 bases each). With 3 bases removed from V and 8 bases from J, the gap between germline ends came to 16 bases. This CDR3 spans 15 amino acids. CDR1 and CDR2 from the germline V gene are SEHNR and FQNEAQ (reference sequence). CDR3 sequence (DNA): TGTGCCAGCAGCTTGCCAGGGACCCTCGAAGGGGAGCTGTTTTTT. Protein product: CASSLPGTLEGELFF.

The chain joins TRBV6-5 to TRBJ2-3, with 11 nucleotides matching TRBD2. After removal of 0 bases from V and 6 bases from J, the junction contained 8 bases not matched to a gene. CDR3 length: 17 amino acids. Looked up from germline, CDR1 is MNHEY and CDR2 is SVGAGI. CDR3 residues: CASSYSNLAGGPDTQYF. The CDR3 coding sequence is TGTGCCAGCAGTTACTCGAATCTAGCGGGAGGCCCGGATACGCAGTATTTT.

V is TRBV24-1 and J is TRBJ1-2; 7 bases agree with TRBD1. In germline, CDR1 is KGHDR, CDR2 SFDVKD. V lost 3 bases and J lost 4; bases outside the gene matches: 4. The CDR3 sequence is 14 residues long. The CDR3: CATSDAGTAYGYTF. Written as DNA, the CDR3 is TGTGCCACCAGTGATGCCGGGACAGCCTATGGCTACACCTTC.

This clonotype was recorded a few times. The V and J genes are TRBV19 and TRBJ2-7; D might be TRBD1 (6 bases). This CDR3 has 12 amino acids. V lost 5 bases and J 4 bases, leaving 9 bases between the germline ends. Germline loops: CDR1 LNHDA, CDR2 SQIVND (reference sequence). The CDR3 DNA is TGTGCCAGTAGTGGTCAGGGGTACGAGCAGTACTTC. Amino acid sequence: CASSGQGYEQYF.

The chain uses TRBV5-4 and TRBJ2-1; possible D gene TRBD2, 6 bases. The CDR3 has 18 residues. V was cut by 0 bases and J by 4 bases, with 20 bases left in between. CDR1 and CDR2 from the germline V gene are SGHNT and YYREEE (reference sequence). CDR3 sequence (DNA): TGTGCCAGCAGCTTGGGGGGCTGGAGTAGCGGTATTTACAATGAGCAGTTCTTC. Protein product: CASSLGGWSSGIYNEQFF.

This clonotype was detected once. The gene calls are TRBV7-3 and TRBJ2-2; perhaps TRBD2 as D (5 bases). Trimming took off 1 base at V and 6 bases at J, with 9 bases between the two ends. The V gene's germline CDR1 is SGHTA and CDR2 FQGTGA. The CDR3 is 14 residues long. In DNA, the CDR3 is TGTGCCAGCAGCTTAAAACGGGGAGCCGGGGAGCTGTTTTTT. Translation gives CASSLKRGAGELFF.

This clonotype was detected only a few times. The junction departs from germline at one end; a sequencing error may be responsible. The chain carries TRBV2 and TRBJ2-7, with a weak D call TRBD2 (5 bases). Germline V gene lookup returns CDR1 SNHLY and CDR2 FYNNEI. The CDR3 length is 13 residues. In DNA, the CDR3 is TGTGCCAGCGGAGGAGCCAACTCCTACGAGCAGTATTTC. Translated: CASGGANSYEQYF.

The chain has TRBV5-6 and TRBJ1-1; maybe TRBD1 (5 bases). V was cut by 3 bases and J by 4 bases, with 16 bases left in between. The CDR3 has 15 amino acids. CDR1 SGHDT and CDR2 YYEEEE come from the germline V gene. CDR3 protein: CASSYGTDAITEAFF. The CDR3 nucleotides read TGTGCCAGCAGCTACGGGACGGACGCGATCACTGAAGCTTTCTTT.

The V and J genes are TRBV7-3 and TRBJ2-7; 7 bases are shared with TRBD1. V dropped 5 bases and J dropped 3; count of bases not matched to a gene: 10. Looked up from germline, CDR1 is SGHTA and CDR2 is FQGTGA. The CDR3 is 15 amino acids. CDR3 DNA: TGTGCCAGCAGCGCCGCAGGGGGTGGTGGCTACGAGCAGTACTTC. It codes for CASSAAGGGGYEQYF. Based on the CDR3 plus reference TRBV7-3 and TRBJ2-7, the full variable domain is GAGVSQTPSNKVTEKGKYVELRCDPISGHTALYWYRQSLGQGPEFLIYFQGTGAADDSGLPNDRFFAVRPEGSVSTLKIQRTERGDSAVYLCASSAAGGGGYEQYFGPGTRLTVT.

This clonotype occurred once. The chain recombines TRBV20-1 with TRBJ2-7, with 8 bases that match TRBD1. V shed 4 bases, J shed 3 bases, and the junction held 8 bases outside the gene matches. The CDR3 extends over 14 amino acids. The V gene's germline CDR1 is DFQATT and CDR2 SNEGSKA (reference sequence). This CDR3 reads CSATTGTGFYEQYF. DNA for the CDR3: TGCAGTGCTACCACCGGGACAGGTTTCTACGAGCAGTACTTC.

The V gene is TRBV6-5, the J gene TRBJ1-4, with a weak D call TRBD1 (5 bases). The CDR3 sequence is 14 residues long. Trimming removed 4 bases from V and 8 bases from J, with 14 bases in between. Germline lookup yields CDR1 MNHEY and CDR2 SVGAGI. This chain's CDR3 is CASSSGLGAEKLFF. The DNA for the CDR3 is TGTGCCAGCAGTTCGGGTCTAGGGGCCGAAAAACTGTTTTTT.

This clonotype occurred once. DNA for the CDR3: TGTGCCAGCAGTACGGGCCTAACAGATACGCAGTATTTT. It yields the protein CASSTGLTDTQYF. The chain couples TRBV6-2 or TRBV6-3 to TRBJ2-3; D not resolved. CDR3 length equals 13 residues. V lost 5 bases and J lost 3, with 9 bases in between. In germline, CDR1 is MNHEY, CDR2 SVGEGT.

V and J are TRBV30 and TRBJ1-1, with 7 nucleotides matching TRBD1. The germline CDR1 and CDR2 sequences are GTSNPN and SVGIG (reference sequence). This CDR3 region has 14 residues. V shed 8 bases and J 5 bases; nucleotides not matched to a gene: 14. The CDR3 reads CASDRDGLRTEAFF. The DNA for the CDR3 is TGTGCCAGCGACAGGGACGGATTGCGAACTGAAGCTTTCTTT.

V gene TRBV6-2 or TRBV6-3 combines with J gene TRBJ2-1; no reliable D call. CDR3 length: 15 residues. The ends were cut back, 6 bases at V and 0 bases at J, with 12 bases in the middle. Germline V gene lookup returns CDR1 MNHEY and CDR2 SVGEGT. This chain's CDR3 is CASRSGPYSYNEQFF. As DNA, the CDR3 is TGTGCCAGCAGATCGGGCCCCTACTCCTACAATGAGCAGTTCTTC.

This sequence joins TRBV5-1 and TRBJ2-7; perhaps TRBD1 as D (6 bases). The CDR3 has 15 residues. Trimming cost V 4 bases and J 2 bases, with 16 bases left between them. Per the germline V gene, CDR1 is SGHRS and CDR2 is YFSETQ. CDR3 in DNA: TGCGCCAGCAGCCCCCGACAGGACAATCCCTACGAGCAGTACTTC. Translated, it gives CASSPRQDNPYEQYF.

J is TRBJ2-3 and V is TRBV20-1, with TRBD2 as a possible D gene (6 bases). In germline, CDR1 is DFQATT, CDR2 SNEGSKA (reference sequence). The CDR3 is 13 amino acids. V was cut by 6 bases and J by 0 bases, with 10 bases left in between. CDR3 nucleotide sequence: TGCAGTGCATATAGCGGAAGCACAGATACGCAGTATTTT. Its protein is CSAYSGSTDTQYF.

The chain carries TRBV29-1 and TRBJ1-1, with 7 bases identical to TRBD1. The CDR3 runs to 11 residues. Unmatched junction bases numbered 2, after V lost 7 bases and J lost 3 bases. Germline V gives CDR1 SQVTM, CDR2 ANQGSEA. In DNA form, the CDR3 reads TGCAGCGGCGGACAGGACACTGAAGCTTTCTTT. Protein product: CSGGQDTEAFF. Looking up the rest from reference TRBV29-1 and TRBJ1-1 gives the full variable domain: SAVISQKPSRDICQRGTSLTIQCQVDSQVTMMFWYRQQPGQSLTLIATANQGSEATYESGFVIDKFPISRPNLTFSTLTVSNMSPEDSSIYLCSGGQDTEAFFGQGTRLTVV.

The chain links TRBV9 to TRBJ2-1; 11 positions match TRBD2. Germline trimming cut 0 bases from V and 7 bases from J; bases unmatched to any gene: 0. Germline lookup yields CDR1 SGDLS and CDR2 YYNGEE. This CDR3 contains 14 residues. The CDR3 DNA reads as TGTGCCAGCAGCGTAGGGACTAGCGGGAATGAGCAGTTCTTC. It translates to CASSVGTSGNEQFF.

V and J are TRBV29-1 and TRBJ2-5; D might be TRBD1 (6 bases). Germline-derived CDR1 and CDR2 are SQVTM and ANQGSEA. V lost 3 bases and J lost 5, with 22 bases in between. The CDR3 length is 16 residues. DNA for the CDR3: TGCAGCGTTGACGACAGGTCAGGGGTTTCATGGGAGACCCAGTACTTC. Encoded protein: CSVDDRSGVSWETQYF.

The CDR3 region has the DNA TGCAGTGCTAGAGTCTCCTGGGGACTAGCGGTATCAGGGCAGTACTTC. It encodes CSARVSWGLAVSGQYF. J is TRBJ2-7 and V is TRBV20-1; 11 bases are a match to TRBD2. Trimming at V came to 1 base and at J to 9 bases, leaving 14 bases not matched to a gene. Germline lookup yields CDR1 DFQATT and CDR2 SNEGSKA (reference sequence). The CDR3 consists of 16 residues.

The rearrangement links TRBV30 to TRBJ1-1, with 8 bases fitting TRBD1. The length of the CDR3 is 14 residues. The junction had 6 bases not matched to a gene; V was cut back by 3 bases and J by 3 bases. Germline V CDR1 and CDR2: GTSNPN, SVGIG (reference sequence). The CDR3 is CAWRAPDRDTEAFF. Here the CDR3 DNA reads TGTGCCTGGAGGGCCCCGGACAGGGACACTGAAGCTTTCTTT.

This CDR3 is CASSNGYGTRIYEQYF. CDR3 nucleotides: TGTGCCAGCAGCAACGGCTACGGGACTAGAATCTACGAGCAGTACTTC. The J gene is TRBJ2-7, the V gene TRBV6-1; TRBD2 matches at 8 bases. V trimming: 6 bases; J trimming: 3 bases; junction bases outside the gene matches: 13. This CDR3 region has 16 residues. CDR1 and CDR2 from the germline V gene are MNHNS and SASEGT.